These 25 T cell receptor beta chains share one sample of origin, sequenced in a study of cytomegalovirus exposure and HLA in healthy donors. The PCR made use of 60 Vbeta and 13 Jbeta primers. Sequencing was performed with immunoSEQ multiplex PCR; in TCRdb, only in-frame clones are kept and a portion is missing. This sample lists 30,000 to 35,000 clones; its ten largest clones have roughly 3.5%. Sequencing was performed on PBMCs. These receptors were collected from a woman in her forties in good health and CMV-seropositive.

The rearrangement links TRBV19 to TRBJ1-1; 9 nucleotides line up with TRBD1. There are 14 residues in the CDR3. V was pared by 8 bases and J by 3 bases, with 7 bases of the junction left unmatched. Germline lookup yields CDR1 LNHDA and CDR2 SQIVND (reference sequence). The DNA for the CDR3 is TGTGCCAGTGAGAAAAGACAGGGGGACACTGAAGCTTTCTTT. It codes for CASEKRQGDTEAFF.

V and J are TRBV20-1 and TRBJ2-7; D not certain. Germline CDR1 is DFQATT and CDR2 is SNEGSKA (reference sequence). This CDR3 is 11 amino acids long. V gave up 2 bases and J gave up 7 bases, with 9 bases separating them. The DNA for the CDR3 is TGCAGTGCTAGAATTTTCGGGGAGCAGTACTTC. This codes for CSARIFGEQYF.

The chain couples TRBV19 to TRBJ1-1; D not certain. V was pared by 3 bases and J by 8 bases, with 7 bases between. Germline-derived CDR1 and CDR2 are LNHDA and SQIVND (reference sequence). The CDR3 length is 11 residues. CDR3 protein: CASSIWQEAFF. For the CDR3, the DNA is TGTGCCAGTAGTATTTGGCAAGAAGCTTTCTTT.

The chain links TRBV6-4 to TRBJ1-5; no clear D gene. This CDR3 spans 14 amino acids. CDR1 and CDR2 (germline): MRHNA, SNTAGT. V was cut by 5 bases and J by 0 bases, with 8 bases left in between. The CDR3 is CASSYTDSNQPQHF. The CDR3 DNA sequence: TGTGCCAGCAGTTACACAGATAGCAATCAGCCCCAGCATTTT.

The chain is built from TRBV5-1 and TRBJ1-1; 8 nucleotides match TRBD1. The CDR3 length is 14 residues. In germline, CDR1 is SGHRS, CDR2 YFSETQ. The V and J ends lost 2 bases and 4 bases, in that order; junction bases with no gene match: 4. CDR3 in DNA: TGCGCCAGCAGCTTCCTCAGGGGGCCCACTGAAGCTTTCTTT. Its protein product is CASSFLRGPTEAFF.

This chain uses TRBV5-6 with TRBJ2-1, with TRBD2 matching 11 bases. The CDR3 has 17 residues. CDR1 is SGHDT and CDR2 is YYEEEE in the germline V gene. V lost 2 bases to trimming and J lost 1 base; unmatched junction nucleotides: 5. CDR3 sequence reads: CASSFLLAGGSYNEQFF. The DNA for the CDR3 is TGTGCCAGCAGCTTCCTTCTAGCGGGAGGATCCTACAATGAGCAGTTCTTC.

The chain recombines TRBV5-1 with TRBJ1-4, with TRBD1 matching over 7 bases. The length of the CDR3 is 14 residues. In germline, CDR1 is SGHRS, CDR2 YFSETQ. The J segment lost 5 bases and the V segment lost 4 bases, leaving 5 bases of the junction unmatched. Here the CDR3 reads CASSPGQLNEKLFF. The CDR3 bases are TGCGCCAGCAGCCCGGGACAGCTAAATGAAAAACTGTTTTTT.

This chain connects TRBV28 to TRBJ2-2, with a possible D match to TRBD1 (5 bases). The CDR3 loop spans 17 amino acids. Germline CDR1 reads MDHEN; CDR2 reads SYDVKM. Trimming took 3 bases from V and 4 from J, leaving 18 bases between them. Here the CDR3 DNA reads TGTGCCAGCAGTTTTTCTAGGTTCAGTAGGGGCACCGGGGAGCTGTTTTTT. Protein: CASSFSRFSRGTGELFF. Looking up the rest from reference TRBV28 and TRBJ2-2 gives the full variable domain: DVKVTQSSRYLVKRTGEKVFLECVQDMDHENMFWYRQDPGLGLRLIYFSYDVKMKEKGDIPEGYSVSREKKERFSLILESASTNQTSMYLCASSFSRFSRGTGELFFGEGSRLTVL.

CDR3 amino acids: CASSYSSGVGYGYTF. In DNA, the CDR3 is TGTGCCAGCAGTTACTCTTCAGGGGTTGGCTATGGCTACACCTTC. This chain joins TRBV6-5 and TRBJ1-2; D possibly corresponds to TRBD1 (6 bases). Trimming took off 0 bases at V and 4 bases at J, with 12 bases between the two ends. Looked up from germline, CDR1 is MNHEY and CDR2 is SVGAGI. The CDR3 is 15 amino acids.

V and J are TRBV7-9 and TRBJ2-2; D is undetermined. V dropped 5 bases and J dropped 8 bases, with 12 bases sitting between them. The CDR3 runs to 13 residues. The V gene's germline CDR1 is SEHNR and CDR2 FQNEAQ (reference sequence). CDR3 in amino acids: CASSIEFEGELFF. CDR3 in DNA: TGTGCCAGCAGCATAGAATTCGAGGGGGAGCTGTTTTTT.

The V call is TRBV7-3, the J call TRBJ2-6; 9 bases match TRBD2. This CDR3 comprises 18 residues. J lost 1 base, V lost 1 base, and 5 bases had no gene match. The germline V gene encodes CDR1 SGHTA and CDR2 FQGTGA. The CDR3 sequence is CASSLIAGDVSGANVLTF. The CDR3 coding sequence is TGTGCCAGCAGCTTAATAGCGGGAGACGTTTCTGGGGCCAACGTCCTGACTTTC. The complete variable domain, with remaining parts taken from reference TRBV7-3 and TRBJ2-6, reads GAGVSQTPSNKVTEKGKYVELRCDPISGHTALYWYRQSLGQGPEFLIYFQGTGAADDSGLPNDRFFAVRPEGSVSTLKIQRTERGDSAVYLCASSLIAGDVSGANVLTFGAGSRLTVL.

The chain uses TRBV9 and TRBJ2-7; unclear D gene. The length of the CDR3 is 11 residues. Germline V gene data show CDR1 as SGDLS and CDR2 as YYNGEE. The germline V and J ends were trimmed by 0 bases and 11 bases, with 9 bases remaining between them. CDR3 nucleotides: TGTGCCAGCAGCGTAGTTAGTTCGGAGTACTTC. It translates to CASSVVSSEYF.

This chain joins TRBV11-3 and TRBJ2-7, with 7 bases matching TRBD2. The CDR3 totals 14 residues. Germline V CDR1 and CDR2: SGHNT, YENEEA. J gave up 3 bases and V 1 base, and 3 bases lay outside the gene matches. In nucleotides, the CDR3 is TGTGCCAGCAGCTTAGCGGGGGAGGGCTACGAGCAGTACTTC. The encoded protein is CASSLAGEGYEQYF.

V and J are TRBV9 and TRBJ2-6; 10 bases are a match to TRBD2. This CDR3 comprises 18 residues. From germline, CDR1 is SGDLS and CDR2 YYNGEE. Losses at the gene ends were 2 bases for V and 2 bases for J; bases not matched to a gene: 7. CDR3: CASSVGILAGTGANVLTF. CDR3 coding DNA: TGTGCCAGCAGCGTTGGGATACTAGCGGGAACTGGGGCCAACGTCCTGACTTTC.

The V and J genes are TRBV7-9 and TRBJ2-1; 11 nucleotides align to TRBD2. Germline loops: CDR1 SEHNR, CDR2 FQNEAQ (reference sequence). With 5 bases clipped from V and 6 bases from J, the junction kept 6 bases outside the gene matches. There are 15 residues in the CDR3. Written as DNA, the CDR3 is TGTGCCAGCAGCGCGAGTGGGACTAGCGGCAATGAGCAGTTCTTC. The encoded protein is CASSASGTSGNEQFF.

DNA of the CDR3: TGTGCCAGCAGCGTAGAGAGCGGGGCTATCTACGAGCAGTACTTC. Encoded protein: CASSVESGAIYEQYF. This chain joins TRBV9 and TRBJ2-7; the match to TRBD2 covers 7 bases. Unmatched junction bases numbered 6, after V lost 0 bases and J lost 3 bases. The CDR3 has 15 amino acids. CDR1 SGDLS and CDR2 YYNGEE come from the germline V gene.

This chain uses TRBV9 with TRBJ2-5; 15 bases align to TRBD2. Germline CDR1 is SGDLS and CDR2 is YYNGEE. Unmatched junction bases numbered 3, after V lost 0 bases and J lost 3 bases. The CDR3 is 17 residues long. DNA of the CDR3: TGTGCCAGCAGCGTAGGGACTAGCGGGAGGGTCAAAGAGACCCAGTACTTC. This sequence encodes CASSVGTSGRVKETQYF.

The chain is built from TRBV29-1 and TRBJ2-7; D is perhaps TRBD2 (5 bases). The germline V gene has CDR1 SQVTM and CDR2 ANQGSEA. CDR3 length equals 13 residues. Trimming cost V 5 bases and J 0 bases, with 11 bases left between them. The CDR3 DNA follows: TGCAGCGTTTCCCGGACTTCCTCCTACGAGCAGTACTTC. Protein: CSVSRTSSYEQYF.

V and J are TRBV28 and TRBJ2-3; TRBD2 matches at 9 bases. Trimming at V came to 3 bases and at J to 2 bases, leaving 12 bases not matched to a gene. CDR3 length: 18 amino acids. Germline CDR1 reads MDHEN; CDR2 reads SYDVKM. Here the CDR3 DNA reads TGTGCCAGCAGTTTCACATCCACTAGCGGGTTATACACAGATACGCAGTATTTT. This codes for CASSFTSTSGLYTDTQYF.

The chain carries TRBV9 and TRBJ1-1, with TRBD1 as a possible D gene (6 bases). Germline assignment: CDR1 SGDLS and CDR2 YYNGEE. V lost 4 bases, J lost 3 bases, and 10 bases lay in between. The CDR3 covers 13 residues. CDR3: CASSLTGHTEAFF. In nucleotides, the CDR3 is TGTGCCAGCAGCTTAACAGGGCACACTGAAGCTTTCTTT.

This chain uses TRBV2 with TRBJ1-1; 8 nucleotides align to TRBD1. This CDR3 spans 12 amino acids. Germline values: CDR1 SNHLY, CDR2 FYNNEI. After removal of 8 bases from V and 1 base from J, the junction contained 0 bases not matched to a gene. CDR3 residues: CASDRGNTEAFF. In nucleotides, the CDR3 is TGTGCCAGCGACAGGGGGAACACTGAAGCTTTCTTT.

This chain links TRBV7-9 with TRBJ2-5, with 8 bases identical to TRBD1. The J call could be wrong; TRBJ2-7 is a better fit for the DNA end. The V gene's germline CDR1 is SEHNR and CDR2 FQNEAQ (reference sequence). The CDR3 covers 13 residues. CDR3 sequence: CASAADRGHEQYF. The CDR3, as DNA: TGTGCCAGCGCGGCCGACAGGGGCCACGAGCAGTACTTC.

The chain couples TRBV4-2 to TRBJ2-7; 9 bases align to TRBD2. After removal of 1 base from V and 2 bases from J, the junction contained 3 bases not matched to a gene. This CDR3 spans 15 amino acids. Germline values: CDR1 LGHNA, CDR2 YNFKEQ. Written as DNA, the CDR3 is TGTGCCAGCAGCCAAGGCCTAGCGGGAACCTACGAGCAGTACTTC. Protein sequence: CASSQGLAGTYEQYF.

The chain employs TRBV4-1 and TRBJ2-6; 9 positions match TRBD1. With 1 base clipped from V and 4 bases from J, the junction kept 8 bases outside the gene matches. The CDR3 spans 18 residues. CDR1 is MGHRA and CDR2 is YSYEKL in the germline V gene. The chain's CDR3 is CASSQVGTGGLGANVLTF. For the CDR3, the DNA is TGCGCCAGCAGCCAAGTGGGAACAGGGGGCCTCGGGGCCAACGTCCTGACTTTC.

The chain is built from TRBV30 and TRBJ2-3; tentative D call: TRBD2 (6 bases). From germline, CDR1 is GTSNPN and CDR2 SVGIG (reference sequence). V dropped 1 base and J dropped 6 bases, with 20 bases sitting between them. The CDR3 is made up of 16 amino acids. In DNA form, the CDR3 reads TGTGCCTGGAGTGGTATGTCCAGCGGGTATTGGGATACGCAGTATTTT. Its translation: CAWSGMSSGYWDTQYF.